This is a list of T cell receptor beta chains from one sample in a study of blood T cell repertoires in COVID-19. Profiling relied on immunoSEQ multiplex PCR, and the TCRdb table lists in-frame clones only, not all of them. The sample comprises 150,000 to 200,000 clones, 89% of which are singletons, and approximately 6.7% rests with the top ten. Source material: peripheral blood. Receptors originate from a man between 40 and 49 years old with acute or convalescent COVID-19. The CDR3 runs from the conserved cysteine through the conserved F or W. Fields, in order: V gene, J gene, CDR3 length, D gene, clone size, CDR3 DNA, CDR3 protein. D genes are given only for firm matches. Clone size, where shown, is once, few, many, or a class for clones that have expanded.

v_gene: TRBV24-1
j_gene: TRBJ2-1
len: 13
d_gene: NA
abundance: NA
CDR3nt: TGTGCCACCGCGGCAGACTCCTACAATGAGCAGTTCTTC
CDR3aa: CATAADSYNEQFF

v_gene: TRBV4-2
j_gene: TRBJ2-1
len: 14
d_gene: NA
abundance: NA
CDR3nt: TGTGCCAGCAGCCAAGAGAGCTCCTACAATGAGCAGTTCTTC
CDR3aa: CASSQESSYNEQFF

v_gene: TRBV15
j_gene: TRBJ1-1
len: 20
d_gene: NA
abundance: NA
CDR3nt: TGTGCCACCAGCAGACGCCTCGAGACTTTACAGGTGACCCTGAACACTGAAGCTTTCTTT
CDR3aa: CATSRRLETLQVTLNTEAFF

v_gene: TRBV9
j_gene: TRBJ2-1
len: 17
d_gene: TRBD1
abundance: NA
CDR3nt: TGTGCCAGCGGTTACGGGACCGGGACAGGGCTCGCCAATGAGCAGTTCTTC
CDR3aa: CASGYGTGTGLANEQFF

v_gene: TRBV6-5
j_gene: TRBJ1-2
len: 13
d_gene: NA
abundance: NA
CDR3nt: TGTGCCAGCAGTTACCCATCCGGTAGTGGCTACACCTTC
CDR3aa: CASSYPSGSGYTF

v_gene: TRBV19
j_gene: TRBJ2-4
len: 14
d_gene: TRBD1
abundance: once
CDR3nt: TGTGCCAGTAGCCGACAGGGTAGCAAAAACATTCAGTACTTC
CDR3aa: CASSRQGSKNIQYF

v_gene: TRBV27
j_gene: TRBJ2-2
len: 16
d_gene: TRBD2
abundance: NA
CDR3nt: TGTGCCAGCATTCTAGCGGGGGGGCCAGACACCGGGGAGCTGTTTTTT
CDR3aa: CASILAGGPDTGELFF

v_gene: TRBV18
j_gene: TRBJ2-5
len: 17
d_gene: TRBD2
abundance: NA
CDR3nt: TGTGCCAGCTCACCACTTACGGGGGGAGAGTACCAAGAGACCCAGTACTTC
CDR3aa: CASSPLTGGEYQETQYF

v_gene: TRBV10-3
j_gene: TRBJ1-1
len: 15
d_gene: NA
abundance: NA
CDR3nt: TGTGCCATCAGGGGAAGGGGATCATCGGCCACTGAAGCTTTCTTT
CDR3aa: CAIRGRGSSATEAFF

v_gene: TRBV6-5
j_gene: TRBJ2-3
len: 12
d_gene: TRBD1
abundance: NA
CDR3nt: TGTGCCAGCAGCAGGACAGGGAGCACGCAGTATTTT
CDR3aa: CASSRTGSTQYF

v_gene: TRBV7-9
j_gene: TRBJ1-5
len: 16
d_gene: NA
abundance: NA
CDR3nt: TGTGCCAGCACCAAGTGGGAGGGGCTAGGCAATCAGCCCCAGCATTTT
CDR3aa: CASTKWEGLGNQPQHF

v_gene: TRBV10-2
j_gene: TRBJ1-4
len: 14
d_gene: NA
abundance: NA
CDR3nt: TGCGCCACCAGGACAACTGCAACTAATGAAAAACTGTTTTTT
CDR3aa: CATRTTATNEKLFF

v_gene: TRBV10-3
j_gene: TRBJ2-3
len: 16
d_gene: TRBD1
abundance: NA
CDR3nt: TGTGCCATCAGTGGTAGTAGACAGGGTCGCACAGATACGCAGTATTTT
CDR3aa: CAISGSRQGRTDTQYF

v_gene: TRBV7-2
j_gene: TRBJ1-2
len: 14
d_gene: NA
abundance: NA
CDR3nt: TGTGCCAGCAGCCCCCCTCGGGGAACCTATGGCTACACCTTC
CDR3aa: CASSPPRGTYGYTF

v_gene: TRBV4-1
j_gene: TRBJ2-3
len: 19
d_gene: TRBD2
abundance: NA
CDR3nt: TGCGCCAGCAGCCAAGAAGGGACTAGCGGGGGGGCCATGGCAGATACGCAGTATTTT
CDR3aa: CASSQEGTSGGAMADTQYF

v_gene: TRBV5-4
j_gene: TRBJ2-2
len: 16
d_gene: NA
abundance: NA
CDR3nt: TGTGCCAGCAGCTTGTCTCTGAGGGCCGAGTCCGGGGAGCTGTTTTTT
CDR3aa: CASSLSLRAESGELFF

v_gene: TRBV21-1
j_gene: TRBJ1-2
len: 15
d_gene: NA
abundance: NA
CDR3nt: TGTGCCAGCAGCAAAGGGGACAGGGCTAACTATGGCTACACCTTC
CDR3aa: CASSKGDRANYGYTF

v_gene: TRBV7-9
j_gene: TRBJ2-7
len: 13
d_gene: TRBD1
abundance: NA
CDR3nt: TGTGCCAGCAGCGCCCGACAGGGGGCCGAGCAGTACTTC
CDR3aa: CASSARQGAEQYF

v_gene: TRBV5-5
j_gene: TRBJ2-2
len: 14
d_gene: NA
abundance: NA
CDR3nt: TGTGCCAGCACCCCCTTTCGGGGCACCGGGGAGCTGTTTTTT
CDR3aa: CASTPFRGTGELFF

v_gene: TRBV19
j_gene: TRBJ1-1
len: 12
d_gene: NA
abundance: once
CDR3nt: TGTGCCAGTAGTCGGCAGGCCCGAGAAGCTTTCTTT
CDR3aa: CASSRQAREAFF

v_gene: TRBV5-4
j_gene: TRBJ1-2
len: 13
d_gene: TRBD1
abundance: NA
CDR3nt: TGTGCCAGCAGCCGGACAGGCCCCTATGGCTACACCTTC
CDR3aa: CASSRTGPYGYTF

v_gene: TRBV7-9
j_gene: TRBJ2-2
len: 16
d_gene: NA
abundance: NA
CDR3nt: TGTGCCAGCAGCCCAAAACTAGCTTCGAACACCGGGGAGCTGTTTTTT
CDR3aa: CASSPKLASNTGELFF

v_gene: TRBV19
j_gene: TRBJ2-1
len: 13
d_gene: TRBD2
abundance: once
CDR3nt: TGTGCCAGTAGCGGGGGGGGTTACGGTGAGCAGTTCTTC
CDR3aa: CASSGGGYGEQFF

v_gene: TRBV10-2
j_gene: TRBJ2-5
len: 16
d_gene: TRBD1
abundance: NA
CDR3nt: TGCGCCACCGCCCCACCGGGACAGGGGGCGGGGGAGACCCAGTACTTC
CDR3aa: CATAPPGQGAGETQYF

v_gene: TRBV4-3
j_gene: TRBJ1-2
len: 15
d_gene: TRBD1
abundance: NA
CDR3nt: TGCGCCAGCAGCCAATCGGGGACAGGGGGGACTGGCTACACCTTC
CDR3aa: CASSQSGTGGTGYTF

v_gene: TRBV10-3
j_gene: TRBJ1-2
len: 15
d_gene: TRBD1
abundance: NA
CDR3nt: TGTGCCATCAGTGAGAGACAGGGGAAGGGCTATGGCTACACCTTC
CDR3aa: CAISERQGKGYGYTF

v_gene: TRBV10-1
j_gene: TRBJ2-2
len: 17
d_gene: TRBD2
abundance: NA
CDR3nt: TGCGCCAGCAGTGCTCCCGAACCGGGGGGGAACACCGGGGAGCTGTTTTTT
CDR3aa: CASSAPEPGGNTGELFF

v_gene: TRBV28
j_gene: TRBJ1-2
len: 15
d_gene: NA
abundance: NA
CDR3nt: TGTGCCAGCAGTTTTTCCAGGGGCCCCATATATGGCTACACCTTC
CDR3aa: CASSFSRGPIYGYTF

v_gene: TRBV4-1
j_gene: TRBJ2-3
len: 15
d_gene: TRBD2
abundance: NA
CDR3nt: TGCGCCAGCAGCCAAGAACTAGCGGACACAGATACGCAGTATTTT
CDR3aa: CASSQELADTDTQYF

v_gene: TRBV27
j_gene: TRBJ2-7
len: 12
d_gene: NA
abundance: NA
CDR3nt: TGTGCCAGCAGTCCCGGTACCTACGAGCAGTACTTC
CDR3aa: CASSPGTYEQYF

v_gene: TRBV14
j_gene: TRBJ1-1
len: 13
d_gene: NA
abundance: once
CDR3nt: TGTGCCAGCAGCCAAGAACATATGTCTGAAGCTTTCTTT
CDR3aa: CASSQEHMSEAFF

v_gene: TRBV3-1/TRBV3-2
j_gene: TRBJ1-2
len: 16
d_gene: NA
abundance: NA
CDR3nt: TGTGCCAGCAGCCAAGATCGTCAGACAGCCGACTATGGCTACACCTTC
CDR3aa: CASSQDRQTADYGYTF

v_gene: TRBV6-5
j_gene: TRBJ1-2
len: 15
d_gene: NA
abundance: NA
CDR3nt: TGTGCCAGCAGTTACGTGAAAAACGGGAACTATGGCTACACCTTC
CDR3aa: CASSYVKNGNYGYTF

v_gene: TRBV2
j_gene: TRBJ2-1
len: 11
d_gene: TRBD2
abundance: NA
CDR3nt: TGTGCCAGCGGGACTAATAATGAGCAGTTCTTC
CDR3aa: CASGTNNEQFF

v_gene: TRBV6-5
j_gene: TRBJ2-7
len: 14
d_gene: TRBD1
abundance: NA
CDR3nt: TGTGCCAGCAGTTCCTGGGACAGGGCCCACGAGCAGTACTTC
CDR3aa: CASSSWDRAHEQYF

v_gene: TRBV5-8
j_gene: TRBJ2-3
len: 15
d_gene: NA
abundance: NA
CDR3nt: TGTGCCAGCAGTAATTGGCAGGGGCCGGCAGATACGCAGTATTTT
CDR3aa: CASSNWQGPADTQYF

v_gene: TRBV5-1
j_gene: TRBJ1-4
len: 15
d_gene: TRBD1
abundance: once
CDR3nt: TGCGCCAGCAGCGACTCCGGGACAGGGGTTGAAAAACTGTTTTTT
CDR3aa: CASSDSGTGVEKLFF

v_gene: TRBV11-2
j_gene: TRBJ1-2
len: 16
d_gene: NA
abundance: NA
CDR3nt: TGTGCCAGCAGCTTAGATCACGACATATCTAACTATGGCTACACCTTC
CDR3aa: CASSLDHDISNYGYTF

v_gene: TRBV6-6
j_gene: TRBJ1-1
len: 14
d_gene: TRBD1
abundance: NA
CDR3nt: TGTGCCAGCAGCAACAGGGGTATGAACACTGAAGCTTTCTTT
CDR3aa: CASSNRGMNTEAFF

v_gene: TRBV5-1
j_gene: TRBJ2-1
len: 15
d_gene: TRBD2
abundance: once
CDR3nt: TGCGCCAGCAGCTTTAGCGGGGGCCTAGGCAATGAGCAGTTCTTC
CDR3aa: CASSFSGGLGNEQFF

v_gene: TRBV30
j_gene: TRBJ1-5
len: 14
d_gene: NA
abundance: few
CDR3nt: TGTGCCTGGGGCGGGGACTCGGGCAATCAGCCCCAGCATTTT
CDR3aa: CAWGGDSGNQPQHF

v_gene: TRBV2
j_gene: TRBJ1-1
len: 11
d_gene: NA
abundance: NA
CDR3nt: TGTGCCAGCGGAGAGTACACTGAAGCTTTCTTT
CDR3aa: CASGEYTEAFF

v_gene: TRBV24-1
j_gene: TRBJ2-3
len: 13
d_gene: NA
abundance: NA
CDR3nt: TGTGCCACCAGCTTAGCTTTCACAGATACGCAGTATTTT
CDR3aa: CATSLAFTDTQYF

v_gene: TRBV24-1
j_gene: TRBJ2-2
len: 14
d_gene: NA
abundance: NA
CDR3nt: TGTGCCACCAGTGCCGGGGTCCACGCCGGGGAGCTGTTTTTT
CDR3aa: CATSAGVHAGELFF

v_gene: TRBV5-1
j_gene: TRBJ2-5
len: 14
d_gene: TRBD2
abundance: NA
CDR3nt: TGCGCCAGCGGAGTTAGCGGGGGCGAAGAGACCCAGTACTTC
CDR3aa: CASGVSGGEETQYF

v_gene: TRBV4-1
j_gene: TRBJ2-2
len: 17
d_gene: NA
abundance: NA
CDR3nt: TGCGCCAGCAGCCAAGATACCCCGGGACTCTACACCGGGGAGCTGTTTTTT
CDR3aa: CASSQDTPGLYTGELFF

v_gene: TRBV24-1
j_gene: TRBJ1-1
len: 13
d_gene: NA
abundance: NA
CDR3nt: TGTGCCACCCGCCGCGGGGGAAACACTGAAGCTTTCTTT
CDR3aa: CATRRGGNTEAFF

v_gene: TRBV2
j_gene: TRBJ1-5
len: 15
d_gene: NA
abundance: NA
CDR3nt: TGTGCCAGCAGTCCCGACAGAAGAAGCAATCAGCCCCAGCATTTT
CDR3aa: CASSPDRRSNQPQHF

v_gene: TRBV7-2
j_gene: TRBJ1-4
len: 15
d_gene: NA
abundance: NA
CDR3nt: TGTGCCAGCAGCTTATCGGGTGCAACTAATGAAAAACTGTTTTTT
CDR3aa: CASSLSGATNEKLFF

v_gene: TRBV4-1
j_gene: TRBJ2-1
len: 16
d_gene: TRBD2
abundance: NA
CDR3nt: TGCGCCAGCAGCCAAGAGACTAGCGGGGGGGCAAATGAGCAGTTCTTC
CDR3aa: CASSQETSGGANEQFF

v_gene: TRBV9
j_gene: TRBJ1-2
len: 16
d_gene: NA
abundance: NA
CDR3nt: TGTGCCAGCAGCGCGGGGGACCACCGGGGATACTATGGCTACACCTTC
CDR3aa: CASSAGDHRGYYGYTF

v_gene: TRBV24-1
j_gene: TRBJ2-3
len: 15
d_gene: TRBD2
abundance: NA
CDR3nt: TGTGCCACCAGTGATACTAGCGGGGGGGCAGATACGCAGTATTTT
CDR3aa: CATSDTSGGADTQYF

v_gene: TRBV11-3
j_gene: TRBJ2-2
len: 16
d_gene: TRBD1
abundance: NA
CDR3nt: TGTGCCAGCAGCGCCCAGGGGGCGGGTGACACCGGGGAGCTGTTTTTT
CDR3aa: CASSAQGAGDTGELFF

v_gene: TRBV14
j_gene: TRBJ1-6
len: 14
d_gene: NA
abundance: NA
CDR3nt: TGTGCCAGGAGAGGGCCCACCTATAATTCACCCCTCCACTTT
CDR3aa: CARRGPTYNSPLHF

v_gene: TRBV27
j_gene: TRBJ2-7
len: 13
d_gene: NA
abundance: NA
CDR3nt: TGTGCCAGCAGTCCGTCTTGGTCCCGGGAGCAGTACTTC
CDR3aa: CASSPSWSREQYF

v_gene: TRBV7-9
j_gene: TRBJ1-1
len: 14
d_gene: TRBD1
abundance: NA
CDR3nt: TGTGCCAGCAGCGGGACAGGGGGGAACACTGAAGCTTTCTTT
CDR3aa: CASSGTGGNTEAFF

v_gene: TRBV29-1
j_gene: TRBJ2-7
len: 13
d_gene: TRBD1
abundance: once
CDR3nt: TGCAGCGTTTCCGGGACAGGGGACCACGAGCAGTACTTC
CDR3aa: CSVSGTGDHEQYF